Included here is one T cell receptor (beta chain) sequence, with context. Its antigen is undetermined. Clones were sequenced by immunoSEQ multiplex PCR, and TCRdb holds only the in-frame ones, with some missing. The top ten clones hold over 8.5% of a sample with about 120,000 clones, almost 90% of them seen once. The data are from a study of T cell responses to AZD1222 COVID-19 vaccine. Study observations and caveats: Spike-specific TCR repertoires showed rising breadth and depth after two AZD1222 doses. Donors, mostly white British, included more females; clonal diversity was possibly underestimated.

Per the germline V gene, CDR1 is GTSNPN and CDR2 is SVGIG (reference sequence). Trimming stripped 0 bases from V and 5 bases from J, with 14 bases between. This CDR3 contains 14 residues. The sample consisted of peripheral blood, taken on day 0 of AZD1222 vaccination. The gene calls are TRBV30 and TRBJ2-7, with D tentatively TRBD1 or TRBD2 (6 bases each). The TCR originated in an adult in good health. The CDR3: CAWSVRGGPHEQYF. The CDR3 coding sequence is TGTGCCTGGAGTGTACGTGGGGGGCCCCACGAGCAGTACTTC.